This TCR beta chain appears in the sequencing data of a study of blood T cell repertoires in COVID-19. Overall study context: Donors in the United States, Italy and Spain gave samples during acute or convalescent COVID-19. Sources were T cells, B-cell-depleted T cells, or PBMCs; the material itself was cDNA or gDNA.

Seattle's cohort entered during active infection and was followed longitudinally. The germline gives CDR1 LGHDT, CDR2 YNNKEL (reference sequence). V was pared by 5 bases and J by 4 bases, with 7 bases of the junction left unmatched. The CDR3 contains 17 residues. As processed by the authors: Scientists estimated how many nucleated cells there were by amplifying reference gene primers. Generated by immunoSEQ multiplex PCR, the TCRdb table keeps only in-frame clones and is missing some. D and trimming were read from the DNA, whereas the V and J calls and clone size are those reported in that table. Here the sample spans around 250,000 clones, 80% to 90% being singletons.

The material sequenced was peripheral blood. The TCR sequence derives from a woman aged 70-85 years with COVID-19, enrolled during active disease. The V and J genes are TRBV3-1 (or the pseudogene TRBV3-2) and TRBJ2-3; the match to TRBD2 covers 15 bases. The CDR3 DNA reads TGTGCCAGCAGCTGGGGACTAGCGGGAGGAGGCGCAGATACGCAGTATTTT. It encodes CASSWGLAGGGADTQYF.